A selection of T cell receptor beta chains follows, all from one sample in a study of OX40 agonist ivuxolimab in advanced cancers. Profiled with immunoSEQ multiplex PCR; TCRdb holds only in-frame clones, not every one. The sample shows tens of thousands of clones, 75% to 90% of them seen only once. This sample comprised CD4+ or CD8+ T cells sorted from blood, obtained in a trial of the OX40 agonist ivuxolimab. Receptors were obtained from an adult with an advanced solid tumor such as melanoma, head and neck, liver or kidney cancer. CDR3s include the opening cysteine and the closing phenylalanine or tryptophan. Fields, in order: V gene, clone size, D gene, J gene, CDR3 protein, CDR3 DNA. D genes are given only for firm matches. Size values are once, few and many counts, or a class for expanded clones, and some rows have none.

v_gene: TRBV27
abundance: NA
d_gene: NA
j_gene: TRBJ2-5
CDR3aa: CASSLSWARETQYF
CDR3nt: TGTGCCAGCAGTTTATCGTGGGCAAGGGAGACCCAGTACTTC

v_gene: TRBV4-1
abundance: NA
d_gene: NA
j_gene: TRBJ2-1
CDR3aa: CASSQDRDDGYNEQFF
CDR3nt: TGCGCCAGCAGCCAAGATAGGGACGACGGTTACAATGAGCAGTTCTTC

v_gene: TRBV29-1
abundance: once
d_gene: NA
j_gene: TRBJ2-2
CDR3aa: CSVEKLYRGRGEASTGELFF
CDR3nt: TGCAGCGTTGAGAAACTCTACCGAGGGCGGGGCGAGGCCAGCACCGGGGAGCTGTTTTTT

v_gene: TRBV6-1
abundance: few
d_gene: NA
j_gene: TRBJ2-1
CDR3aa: CASSEAGPPKNEQFF
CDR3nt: TGTGCCAGCAGTGAAGCCGGGCCCCCCAAGAATGAGCAGTTCTTC

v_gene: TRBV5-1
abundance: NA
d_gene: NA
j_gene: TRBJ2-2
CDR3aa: CASSLGPNTGELFF
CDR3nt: TGCGCCAGCAGCTTAGGGCCGAACACCGGGGAGCTGTTTTTT

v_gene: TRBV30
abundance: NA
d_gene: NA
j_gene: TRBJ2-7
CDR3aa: CAWSDVGNEQYF
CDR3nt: TGTGCCTGGAGTGACGTCGGCAACGAGCAGTACTTC

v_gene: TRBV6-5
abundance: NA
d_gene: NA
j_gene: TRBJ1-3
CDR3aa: CASAMSPRNTIYF
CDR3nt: TGTGCCAGCGCGATGTCCCCTCGAAACACCATATATTTT

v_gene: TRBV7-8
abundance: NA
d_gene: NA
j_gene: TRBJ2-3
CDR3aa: CASSLVVPTDTQYF
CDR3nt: TGTGCCAGCAGCTTAGTTGTCCCCACAGATACGCAGTATTTT

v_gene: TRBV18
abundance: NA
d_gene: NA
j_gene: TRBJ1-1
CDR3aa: CASSPGRLITEAFF
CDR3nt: TGTGCCAGCTCACCAGGACGGTTGATCACTGAAGCTTTCTTT

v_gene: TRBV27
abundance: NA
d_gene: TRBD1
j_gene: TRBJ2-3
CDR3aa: CASSLLRGRADTQYF
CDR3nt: TGTGCCAGCAGTTTACTCAGGGGGCGCGCAGATACGCAGTATTTT